This note documents a single TCR beta chain sequence. Its antigen is undetermined. The data originate from a study of cytomegalovirus exposure and HLA in healthy donors. Study-level results: Later analysis demonstrated an association between a missense DCLRE1C variant and TCR beta V- and J-gene trimming.

PCR primers comprised 60 Vbeta and 13 Jbeta primers. Sequenced by immunoSEQ multiplex PCR; TCRdb stores in-frame clones only, minus some. The sample yields around 100,000 clones, 10% seen once. The V end was cut by 3 bases, the J end by 4 bases, with 10 bases between. The CDR3 length is 14 residues. The germline gives CDR1 LGHNA, CDR2 YNFKEQ. The TCR sequence derives from a man between 35 and 55 years old in good health and CMV-seropositive. The J gene is TRBJ1-5, the V gene TRBV4-2; D not resolved. Sequencing was done on a sample of PBMCs. The CDR3 loop reads CASSQRLQNQPQHF. In DNA form, the CDR3 reads TGTGCCAGCAGCCAGCGACTACAGAATCAGCCCCAGCATTTT.